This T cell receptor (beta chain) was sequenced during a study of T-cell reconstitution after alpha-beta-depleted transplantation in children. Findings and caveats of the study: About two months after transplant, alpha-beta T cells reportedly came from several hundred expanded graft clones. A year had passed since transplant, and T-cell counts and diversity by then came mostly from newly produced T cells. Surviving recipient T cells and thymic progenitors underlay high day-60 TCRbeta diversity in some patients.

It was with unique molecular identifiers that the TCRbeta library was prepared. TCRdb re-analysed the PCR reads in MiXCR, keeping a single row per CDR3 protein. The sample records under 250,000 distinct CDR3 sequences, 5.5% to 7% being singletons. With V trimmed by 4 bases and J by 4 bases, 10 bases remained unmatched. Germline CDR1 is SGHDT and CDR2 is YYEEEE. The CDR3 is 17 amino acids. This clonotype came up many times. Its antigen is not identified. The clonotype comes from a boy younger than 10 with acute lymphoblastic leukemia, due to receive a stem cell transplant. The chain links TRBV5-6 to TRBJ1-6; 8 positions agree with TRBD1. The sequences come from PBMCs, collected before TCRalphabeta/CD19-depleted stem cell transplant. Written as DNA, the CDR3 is TGTGCCAGCAGCCTGGGGGACAGGAACGCTTATAATTCACCCCTCCACTTT. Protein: CASSLGDRNAYNSPLHF.